Below, 20 T cell receptor beta chains from the same sample are listed, as sequenced in a study of blood T cell repertoires in COVID-19. Assay: immunoSEQ multiplex PCR; the TCRdb copy retains only in-frame clones and omits some. The sample carries some 120,000 clones, around 70% recorded once. The sample was peripheral blood. These receptor sequences come from a man aged 55 to 69 with acute or convalescent COVID-19.

The genes are TRBV10-1 and TRBJ2-1; D perhaps matches TRBD2 (6 bases). Germline loops: CDR1 WNHNN, CDR2 SYGVQD (reference sequence). Trimming stripped 4 bases from V and 2 bases from J, with 12 bases between. The CDR3 runs 15 residues. CDR3: CASSAGRGTYNEQFF. CDR3 sequence (DNA): TGCGCCAGCAGTGCCGGCCGCGGGACCTACAATGAGCAGTTCTTC.

The chain links TRBV30 to TRBJ1-1; D is unresolved. The germline V gene has CDR1 GTSNPN and CDR2 SVGIG (reference sequence). Trimming shortened V by 3 bases and J by 1 base, and 9 bases separated the two germline ends. The CDR3 spans 13 residues. In DNA, the CDR3 is TGTGCCTGGAGGCAGAGCGGGAACACTGAAGCTTTCTTT. It encodes CAWRQSGNTEAFF.

The V call is TRBV6-5, the J call TRBJ2-3, with D uncertain. The CDR3 contains 13 residues. Germline CDR1 is MNHEY and CDR2 is SVGAGI. Trimming took off 5 bases at V and 1 base at J, with 7 bases between the two ends. CDR3 bases: TGTGCCAGCAGTCCCCCGGGCACAGATACGCAGTATTTT. Encoded protein: CASSPPGTDTQYF.

The genes are TRBV5-1 and TRBJ1-2, with D perhaps matching TRBD1 (5 bases). CDR1 and CDR2 from the germline V gene are SGHRS and YFSETQ. V shed 4 bases and J shed 13 bases, with 20 bases lying between them. CDR3 length equals 13 residues. DNA of the CDR3: TGCGCCAGCAGCCCCGCGGGGCAGGCTCAGTTCACCTTC. Amino acid sequence: CASSPAGQAQFTF.

The rearrangement links TRBV5-1 to TRBJ2-3; D is unresolved. The ends were cut back, 0 bases at V and 4 bases at J, with 6 bases in the middle. The CDR3 is made up of 13 amino acids. Germline CDR1 is SGHRS and CDR2 is YFSETQ. CDR3 loop: CASSLGSPDTQYF. In DNA, the CDR3 is TGCGCCAGCAGCTTGGGTAGTCCAGATACGCAGTATTTT. The entire variable domain, with the rest obtained from reference TRBV5-1 and TRBJ2-3, is as follows: KAGVTQTPRYLIKTRGQQVTLSCSPISGHRSVSWYQQTPGQGLQFLFEYFSETQRNKGNFPGRFSGRQFSNSRSEMNVSTLELGDSALYLCASSLGSPDTQYFGPGTRLTVL.

V usage is TRBV5-1 and J usage is TRBJ1-6, with unresolved D. The CDR3 is 16 amino acids. Trimming removed 0 bases at V and 0 bases at J, with 7 bases between. Germline CDR1 reads SGHRS; CDR2 reads YFSETQ. This CDR3 reads CASSLGQVSYNSPLHF. CDR3 nucleotide sequence: TGCGCCAGCAGCTTGGGGCAGGTCTCCTATAATTCACCCCTCCACTTT.

J is TRBJ2-2 and V is TRBV12-5; 7 bases match TRBD2. The CDR3 loop spans 16 amino acids. Germline V gives CDR1 LGHNT, CDR2 FRNRAP. Trimming cost V 5 bases and J 8 bases; bases outside gene matches: 14. The CDR3 is CASGPPTGGKGGELFF. In nucleotides, the CDR3 is TGTGCTAGTGGTCCCCCCACGGGGGGAAAGGGTGGGGAGCTGTTTTTT.

This sequence joins TRBV30 and TRBJ2-1; 8 nucleotides agree with TRBD2. The junction had 12 bases not matched to a gene; V was cut back by 5 bases and J by 6 bases. CDR3 length equals 15 residues. Germline values: CDR1 GTSNPN, CDR2 SVGIG (reference sequence). The CDR3 spells CAWAEGLGFGNEQFF. CDR3 nucleotide sequence: TGTGCCTGGGCGGAGGGACTAGGGTTCGGCAATGAGCAGTTCTTC.

Only a few counts were recorded for this clone. The V and J genes are TRBV5-1 and TRBJ1-4; unclear D gene. Germline V gene sequence: CDR1 SGHRS, CDR2 YFSETQ. With 5 bases removed from V and 8 bases from J, the gap between germline ends came to 19 bases. The CDR3 totals 15 residues. This chain's CDR3 is CASRLTGGSREKLFF. CDR3 DNA: TGCGCCAGCAGGTTGACGGGAGGGTCCAGAGAAAAACTGTTTTTT.

The chain recombines TRBV27 with TRBJ1-2; 9 nucleotides match TRBD1. CDR3 size: 15 residues. Germline CDR1 and CDR2: MNHEY and SMNVEV (reference sequence). Losses at the gene ends were 5 bases for V and 5 bases for J; bases not matched to a gene: 9. In DNA form, the CDR3 reads TGTGCCAGCAGTCCCGACGGACAGGGGAGTTATGGCTACACCTTC. This gives the protein CASSPDGQGSYGYTF.

This clone was counted once. This sequence joins TRBV21-1 and TRBJ2-7; the table calls TRBD1, which could not be checked here. TRBV21-1 constitutes a pseudogene. CDR3 length: 16 residues. The CDR3 DNA is TGTGCCAGCATCCCTCCAGACAGGGGGGGGTTATACGAGCAGTACTTC. The encoded protein is CASIPPDRGGLYEQYF.

In its sample, this clone was seen a few times. This chain uses TRBV11-3 with TRBJ2-7; 7 nucleotides agree with TRBD2. Germline CDR1 is SGHNT and CDR2 is YENEEA. With 5 bases clipped from V and 5 bases from J, the junction kept 6 bases outside the gene matches. The CDR3 extends over 13 amino acids. CDR3 nucleotides: TGTGCCAGCAGCGTCAATCTAGCGGACGAGCAGTACTTC. It is translated as CASSVNLADEQYF. Looking up the rest from reference TRBV11-3 and TRBJ2-7 gives the full variable domain: EAGVVQSPRYKIIEKKQPVAFWCNPISGHNTLYWYLQNLGQGPELLIRYENEEAVDDSQLPKDRFSAERLKGVDSTLKIQPAELGDSAVYLCASSVNLADEQYFGPGTRLTVT.

V gene TRBV19 combines with J gene TRBJ1-6, with 8 bases fitting TRBD1. J lost 6 bases, V lost 0 bases, and 4 bases had no gene match. Germline V gene sequence: CDR1 LNHDA, CDR2 SQIVND (reference sequence). The CDR3 runs 16 residues. The CDR3 sequence is CASSIDRTGGNSPLHF. DNA of the CDR3: TGTGCCAGTAGTATAGATCGCACAGGGGGTAATTCACCCCTCCACTTT.

This chain uses TRBV5-1 with TRBJ1-1; weak D call: TRBD1 (5 bases). Trimming removed 4 bases from V and 2 bases from J, with 15 bases in between. This CDR3 is 15 amino acids long. Germline V CDR1 and CDR2: SGHRS, YFSETQ. The CDR3: CASSPILDRNTEAFF. CDR3 nucleotide sequence: TGCGCCAGCAGCCCGATCCTAGACAGAAACACTGAAGCTTTCTTT.

The CDR3 reads CASSLGLRGGNEQFF. As DNA, the CDR3 is TGTGCCAGCAGCTTAGGTTTGCGGGGAGGGAATGAGCAGTTCTTC. This rearrangement joins TRBV7-8 to TRBJ2-1, with 7 positions matching TRBD2. The CDR3 has 15 residues. Trimming cost V 1 base and J 7 bases; bases outside gene matches: 7. Germline lookup yields CDR1 SGHVS and CDR2 FQNEAQ. The entire variable domain, with the rest obtained from reference TRBV7-8 and TRBJ2-1, is as follows: GAGVSQSPRYKVAKRGQDVALRCDPISGHVSLFWYQQALGQGPEFLTYFQNEAQLDKSGLPSDRFFAERPEGSVSTLKIQRTQQEDSAVYLCASSLGLRGGNEQFFGPGTRLTVL.

The DNA for the CDR3 is TGTGCCAGTAGTAAAAAGGGGGCTGGTGCTCAGCCCCAGCATTTT. The encoded protein is CASSKKGAGAQPQHF. This chain connects TRBV19 to TRBJ1-5, with TRBD1 matching 7 bases. Germline V gene data show CDR1 as LNHDA and CDR2 as SQIVND (reference sequence). The CDR3 contains 15 residues. V trimming: 4 bases; J trimming: 6 bases; junction bases outside the gene matches: 9.

Worth noting for this clone: At one end, the junction sequence differs from germline, possibly due to a read error. The genes are TRBV18 and TRBJ2-7, with 7 positions matching TRBD2. The CDR3 has 16 residues. From germline, CDR1 is KGHSH and CDR2 LQKENI. In DNA form, the CDR3 reads TGCGCCACCTCAAACATGGGGGGGGAGAGGACCTACGAGCAGTACTTC. Residues: CATSNMGGERTYEQYF.

This clone was seen a handful of times. This sequence joins TRBV19 and TRBJ1-5; D perhaps matches TRBD1 (5 bases). V was trimmed by 10 bases and J by 10 bases, leaving 17 bases between them. CDR3 length equals 12 residues. CDR1 and CDR2 from the germline V gene are LNHDA and SQIVND (reference sequence). The CDR3 coding sequence is TGTGCCACCGAAGCACAGGTTCCTCCCCAGCATTTT. Its translation is CATEAQVPPQHF.

V is TRBV21-1 and J is TRBJ1-2; the listed D gene, TRBD1, was not tested against the DNA. TRBV21-1 is a known pseudogene. The CDR3 spans 15 residues. This CDR3 is CASSKCVRQNYGYTF. As DNA, the CDR3 is TGTGCCAGCAGCAAATGTGTACGACAGAACTATGGCTACACCTTC.

The chain combines TRBV5-6 with TRBJ1-2, with 7 nucleotides matching TRBD1. The CDR3 is made up of 14 amino acids. CDR1 is SGHDT and CDR2 is YYEEEE in the germline V gene. V lost 5 bases, J lost 8 bases, and 12 bases stayed unmatched. CDR3: CASSSGTASGGYTF. The CDR3 DNA is TGTGCCAGCAGTTCCGGGACAGCATCCGGGGGCTACACCTTC. Complete variable domain (other parts from reference TRBV5-6 and TRBJ1-2): DAGVTQSPTHLIKTRGQQVTLRCSPKSGHDTVSWYQQALGQGPQFIFQYYEEEERQRGNFPDRFSGHQFPNYSSELNVNALLLGDSALYLCASSSGTASGGYTFGSGTRLTVV.